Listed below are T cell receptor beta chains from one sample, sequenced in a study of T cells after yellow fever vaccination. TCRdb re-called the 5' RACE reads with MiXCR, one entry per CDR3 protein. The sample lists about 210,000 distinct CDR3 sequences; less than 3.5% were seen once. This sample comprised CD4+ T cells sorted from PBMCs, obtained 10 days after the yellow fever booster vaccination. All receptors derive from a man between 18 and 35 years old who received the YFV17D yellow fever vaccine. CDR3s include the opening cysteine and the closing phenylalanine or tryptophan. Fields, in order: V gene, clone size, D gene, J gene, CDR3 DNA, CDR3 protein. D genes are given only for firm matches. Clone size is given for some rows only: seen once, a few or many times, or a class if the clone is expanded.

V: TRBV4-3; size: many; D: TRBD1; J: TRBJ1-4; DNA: TGCGCCAGCAGCCACGACAGGGGGAGTGAAAAACTGTTTTTT; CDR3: CASSHDRGSEKLFF
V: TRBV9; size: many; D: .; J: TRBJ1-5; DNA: TGTGCCAGCAGCGAGGGGACGGGACTGTCGGATCCCCAGCATTTT; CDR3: CASSEGTGLSDPQHF
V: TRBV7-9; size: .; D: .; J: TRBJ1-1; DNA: TGTGCCAGCAGCTTAAGGGTGGGCCTGAACACTGAAGCTTTCTTT; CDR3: CASSLRVGLNTEAFF
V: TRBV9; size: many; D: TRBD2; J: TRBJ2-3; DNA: TGTGCCAGCAGCGTAAGCCTAGCGGGGGCCCCGCCCGCAGATACGCAGTATTTT; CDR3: CASSVSLAGAPPADTQYF
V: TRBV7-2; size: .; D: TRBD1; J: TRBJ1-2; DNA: TGTGCCAGCAGCGATAGACAGGGGCCCCTCTATGGCTACACCTTC; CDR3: CASSDRQGPLYGYTF
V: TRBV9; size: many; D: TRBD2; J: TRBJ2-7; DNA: TGTGCCAGCAGCGTCAGCGGGGGGGCCTCGATGGGCGAGCAGTACTTC; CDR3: CASSVSGGASMGEQYF
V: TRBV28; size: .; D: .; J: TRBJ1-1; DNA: TGTGCCAGCAAATCGACTCCGAACACTGAAGCTTTCTTT; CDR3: CASKSTPNTEAFF
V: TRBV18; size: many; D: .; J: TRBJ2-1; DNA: TGTGCCAGCTCACCACCGACCGCCTACAATGAGCAGTTCTTC; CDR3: CASSPPTAYNEQFF
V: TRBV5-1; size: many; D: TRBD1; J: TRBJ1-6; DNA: TGCGCCAGCAGCCCGACAGGGGCAAGCTCCTATAATTCACCCCTCCACTTT; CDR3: CASSPTGASSYNSPLHF
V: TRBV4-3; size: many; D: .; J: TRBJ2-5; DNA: TGCGCCAGCAGCCAAGTCCTTAAAGAGACCCAGTACTTC; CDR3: CASSQVLKETQYF
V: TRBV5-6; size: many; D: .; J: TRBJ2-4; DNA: TGTGCCAGCAGCCAAACGGAGGGGGCAGGGGACATTCAGTACTTC; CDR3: CASSQTEGAGDIQYF
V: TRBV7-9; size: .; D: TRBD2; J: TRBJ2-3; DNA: TGTGCCAGCAGCTTAACTAGCGGGGCTGAAGATACGCAGTATTTT; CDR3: CASSLTSGAEDTQYF
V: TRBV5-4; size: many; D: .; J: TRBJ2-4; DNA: TGTGCCAGCAGCGCGGACAAGAACATTCAGTACTTC; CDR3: CASSADKNIQYF
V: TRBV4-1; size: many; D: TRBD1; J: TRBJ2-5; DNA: TGCGCCAGCAGCCCCGGACAGGGGGCTGAGACCCAGTACTTC; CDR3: CASSPGQGAETQYF
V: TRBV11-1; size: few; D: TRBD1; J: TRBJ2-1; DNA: TGTGCCAGCAAGGGCCGGACAGGGGAAGGGGAGCAGTTCTTC; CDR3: CASKGRTGEGEQFF
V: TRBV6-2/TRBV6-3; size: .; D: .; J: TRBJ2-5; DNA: TGTGCCAGCAGTACCTCAGAGGCCCAGTACTTC; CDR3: CASSTSEAQYF
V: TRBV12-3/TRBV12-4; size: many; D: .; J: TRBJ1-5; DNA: TGTGCCTCACAGCGGGACAATCAGCCCCAGCATTTT; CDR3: CASQRDNQPQHF
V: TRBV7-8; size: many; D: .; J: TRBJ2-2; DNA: TGTGCCAGCAGCTTAGGAAGAATCCCCGGGGAGCTGTTTTTT; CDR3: CASSLGRIPGELFF
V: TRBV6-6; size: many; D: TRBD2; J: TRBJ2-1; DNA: TGTGCCAGCATAGCGGGGGGCATCGGCAGGAATGAGCAGTTCTTC; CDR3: CASIAGGIGRNEQFF
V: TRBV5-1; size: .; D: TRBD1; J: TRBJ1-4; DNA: TGCGCCAGCCAGGACAGGGCTAATGAAAAACTGTTTTTT; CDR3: CASQDRANEKLFF
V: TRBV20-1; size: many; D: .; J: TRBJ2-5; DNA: TGCAGTGCTAGATTCAGGGGCCGGGAGACCCAGTACTTC; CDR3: CSARFRGRETQYF
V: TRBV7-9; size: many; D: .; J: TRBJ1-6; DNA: TGTGCCGGCAGCGCGGACGGTAATTCACCCCTCCACTTT; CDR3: CAGSADGNSPLHF
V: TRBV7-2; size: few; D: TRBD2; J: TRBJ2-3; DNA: TGTGCCAGCAGCTTGAGGGTAGCGGGGGGGCTCACAGATACGCAGTATTTT; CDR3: CASSLRVAGGLTDTQYF
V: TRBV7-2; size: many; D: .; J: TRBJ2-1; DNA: TGTGCCAGCAGCCCCGTTTACAATGAGCAGTTCTTC; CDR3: CASSPVYNEQFF
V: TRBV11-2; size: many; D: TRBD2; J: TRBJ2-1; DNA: TGTGCCAGCAGCTCAGGAATCGCGGGGGGTTCCTACAATGAGCAGTTCTTC; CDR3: CASSSGIAGGSYNEQFF
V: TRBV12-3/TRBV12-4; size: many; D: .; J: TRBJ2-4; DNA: TGTGCCAGCAGTTTTTTTAGCATTCAGTACTTC; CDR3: CASSFFSIQYF
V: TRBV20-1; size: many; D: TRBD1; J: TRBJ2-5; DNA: TGCAGTGCTGGCGGTTCGGGACAGCAAGAGACCCAGTACTTC; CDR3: CSAGGSGQQETQYF
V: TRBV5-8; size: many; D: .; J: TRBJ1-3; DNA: TGTGCCAGCAGCCTCACTCTTACAGGGATGGCTGGAAACACCATATATTTT; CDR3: CASSLTLTGMAGNTIYF
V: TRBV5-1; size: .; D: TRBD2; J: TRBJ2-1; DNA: TGCGCCAGTGGGACTAGCGGGGATCTTGGCAATGAGCAGTTCTTC; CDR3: CASGTSGDLGNEQFF
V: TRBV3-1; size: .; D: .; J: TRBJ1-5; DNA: TGTGCCAGCAGCCAAGGCGAGACTGGTCCCCAGCATTTT; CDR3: CASSQGETGPQHF
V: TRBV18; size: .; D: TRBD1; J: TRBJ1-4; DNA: TGTGCCAGCTCACTGGACAGGGATGGAGAAAAACTGTTTTTT; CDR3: CASSLDRDGEKLFF
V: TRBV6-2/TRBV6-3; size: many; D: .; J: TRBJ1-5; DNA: TGTGCCAGCAGCAACGGTCGAGGAGGGTGGGTATCTAGCAATCAGCCCCAGCATTTT; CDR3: CASSNGRGGWVSSNQPQHF
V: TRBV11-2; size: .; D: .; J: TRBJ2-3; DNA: TGTGCCAGCAGCTTAAACCTCGACAGGCCCACAGATACGCAGTATTTT; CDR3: CASSLNLDRPTDTQYF
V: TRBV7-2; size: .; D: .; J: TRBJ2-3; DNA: TGTGCCAGCAGCAGGGCCCAAGCGCAGTATTTT; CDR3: CASSRAQAQYF
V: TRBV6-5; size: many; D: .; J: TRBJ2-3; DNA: TGTGCCAGCAGTTACTCAGCGGCAGATACGCAGTATTTT; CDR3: CASSYSAADTQYF
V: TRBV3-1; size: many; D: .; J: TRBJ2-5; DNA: TGTGCCAGCAGCCGGTCCGACCAAGAGACCCAGTACTTC; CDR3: CASSRSDQETQYF
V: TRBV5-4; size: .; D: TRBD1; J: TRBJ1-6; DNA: TGTGCCAGCAGATCCGACAGGGACGGTTCACCCCTCCACTTT; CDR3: CASRSDRDGSPLHF
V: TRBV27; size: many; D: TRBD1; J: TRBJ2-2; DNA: TGTGCCAGTGGGGACAGTAACACCGGGGAGCTGTTTTTT; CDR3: CASGDSNTGELFF
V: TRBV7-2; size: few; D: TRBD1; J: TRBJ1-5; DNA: TGTGCCAGCAGCTTATATTTGACAGGGAGCCAGCCCCAGCATTTT; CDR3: CASSLYLTGSQPQHF